Each of the 19 T cell receptor beta chains below was sequenced from the same sample in a study of cytomegalovirus exposure and HLA in healthy donors. Amplification used 60 Vbeta primers and 13 Jbeta primers. Assay: immunoSEQ multiplex PCR; the TCRdb copy retains only in-frame clones and omits some. The table for this sample gives roughly 50,000 clones. Material for sequencing was PBMCs. The source of these receptors is a female donor in good health and CMV-seronegative.

The rearrangement joins TRBV15 to TRBJ2-7; D remains unclear. Germline CDR1 reads LNHNV; CDR2 reads YYDKDF (reference sequence). This CDR3 contains 13 residues. Trimming left V 5 bases short and J 3 bases short, with 11 bases between. The CDR3 reads CATSLNSFYEQYF. Written as DNA, the CDR3 is TGTGCCACCAGCCTCAATAGCTTCTACGAGCAGTACTTC.

V gene TRBV2 combines with J gene TRBJ1-1; 7 nucleotides line up with TRBD1. With 3 bases clipped from V and 1 base from J, the junction kept 8 bases outside the gene matches. This CDR3 comprises 16 residues. Germline CDR1 SNHLY, CDR2 FYNNEI. The CDR3 here is CASSDWRGHANTEAFF. The DNA of the CDR3 is TGTGCCAGCAGTGATTGGAGGGGGCATGCGAACACTGAAGCTTTCTTT.

The genes are TRBV11-3 and TRBJ2-5; the match to TRBD2 covers 8 bases. Germline CDR1 and CDR2: SGHNT and YENEEA. The length of the CDR3 is 17 residues. Unmatched junction bases numbered 15, after V lost 6 bases and J lost 3 bases. The CDR3 spells CASRSRTGRAGEETQYF. CDR3 nucleotide sequence: TGTGCCAGCAGGTCTCGCACCGGGAGGGCGGGAGAAGAGACCCAGTACTTC.

V gene TRBV7-2 combines with J gene TRBJ2-1; 8 positions agree with TRBD2. J gave up 0 bases and V 2 bases, and 0 bases lay outside the gene matches. Germline CDR1 reads SGHTA; CDR2 reads FQGNSA. This CDR3 spans 15 amino acids. CDR3 DNA sequence: TGTGCCAGCAGCTTAAGCGGGAGCTCCTACAATGAGCAGTTCTTC. As protein: CASSLSGSSYNEQFF.

This sequence joins TRBV29-1 and TRBJ1-4; 7 bases agree with TRBD1. The germline V gene has CDR1 SQVTM and CDR2 ANQGSEA. There are 14 residues in the CDR3. V lost 7 bases to trimming and J lost 3 bases; unmatched junction nucleotides: 8. Written as DNA, the CDR3 is TGCAGCGCCTCCTCCGGGACAGCTAATGAAAAACTGTTTTTT. This translates into CSASSGTANEKLFF.

In DNA form, the CDR3 reads TGTGCCAGCAGTATAACAGGGGGGTCCTACAATGAGCAGTTCTTC. It encodes CASSITGGSYNEQFF. The chain is built from TRBV9 and TRBJ2-1; 8 positions agree with TRBD1. CDR3 length equals 15 residues. The junction had 5 bases not matched to a gene; V was cut back by 5 bases and J by 1 base. Looked up from germline, CDR1 is SGDLS and CDR2 is YYNGEE.

The genes are TRBV28 and TRBJ2-1; TRBD2 matches 7 bases. With 5 bases clipped from V and 3 bases from J, the junction kept 10 bases outside the gene matches. Germline V gives CDR1 MDHEN, CDR2 SYDVKM. CDR3 size: 16 residues. The CDR3 sequence: CASSGLAETLYNEQFF. For the CDR3, the DNA is TGTGCCAGCAGTGGGCTAGCGGAGACCCTCTACAATGAGCAGTTCTTC.

The chain carries TRBV9 and TRBJ1-2; D call uncertain. Germline loops: CDR1 SGDLS, CDR2 YYNGEE. V lost 2 bases and J lost 1, with 6 bases in between. This CDR3 spans 13 amino acids. The CDR3 DNA follows: TGTGCCAGCAGCGTCATCAGTAACTATGGCTACACCTTC. Amino acids: CASSVISNYGYTF.

The genes are TRBV13 and TRBJ2-3; 13 nucleotides agree with TRBD2. The length of the CDR3 is 16 residues. From germline, CDR1 is PRHDT and CDR2 FYEKMQ (reference sequence). Trimming removed 5 bases from V and 5 bases from J; junction bases left unmatched: 7. Here the CDR3 DNA reads TGTGCCAGCAGCGCAATCAGACTAGCGGGAGGAGATACGCAGTATTTT. Protein sequence: CASSAIRLAGGDTQYF.

CDR3: CASRRGYGYTF. In DNA, the CDR3 is TGTGCCAGCAGGCGGGGATATGGCTACACCTTC. The rearrangement joins TRBV6-5 to TRBJ1-2; D ambiguous. CDR1 is MNHEY and CDR2 is SVGAGI in the germline V gene. V was clipped by 6 bases and J by 5 bases, with 7 bases between them. The CDR3 spans 11 residues.

This chain uses TRBV11-3 with TRBJ1-4, with 8 nucleotides matching TRBD1. V shed 5 bases and J 7 bases; nucleotides not matched to a gene: 9. Germline V gene lookup returns CDR1 SGHNT and CDR2 YENEEA. The CDR3 has 15 residues. CDR3 DNA sequence: TGTGCCAGCAGCGCAGACAGGGGCGAGAGTGAAAAACTGTTTTTT. Its protein is CASSADRGESEKLFF.

The CDR3 region is CAWSKGTGELFF. The DNA for the CDR3 is TGTGCCTGGAGTAAGGGGACCGGGGAGCTGTTTTTT. The chain employs TRBV30 and TRBJ2-2; TRBD1 might be the D (5 bases). From germline, CDR1 is GTSNPN and CDR2 SVGIG (reference sequence). The CDR3 has 12 amino acids. The V end was cut by 2 bases, the J end by 5 bases, with 6 bases between.

The CDR3 nucleotides read TGTGCCAGCAGCCCCTGGGCGGGGGGCGGGTACGAGCAGTACTTC. Protein: CASSPWAGGGYEQYF. The chain is built from TRBV6-5 and TRBJ2-7, with 8 bases lining up with TRBD2. Per the germline V gene, CDR1 is MNHEY and CDR2 is SVGAGI. The CDR3 sequence is 15 residues long. The V gene end was trimmed by 6 bases and the J gene end by 4 bases; junction bases not matched to a gene: 11.

The genes are TRBV30 and TRBJ2-5, with 8 bases matching TRBD1. CDR3 length equals 15 residues. Trimming removed 3 bases from V and 1 base from J; junction bases left unmatched: 7. Germline V lookup: CDR1 GTSNPN, CDR2 SVGIG (reference sequence). The CDR3 coding sequence is TGTGCCTGGAGCTCTGGTACAGGGGGCCAAGAGACCCAGTACTTC. Translating it yields CAWSSGTGGQETQYF.

V and J are TRBV30 and TRBJ1-3, with 10 bases that match TRBD1. This CDR3 is 17 amino acids long. Trimming took 3 bases from V and 0 from J; bases not matched to a gene: 8. Germline assignment: CDR1 GTSNPN and CDR2 SVGIG (reference sequence). The CDR3 sequence: CAWRARQGARSGNTIYF. CDR3 bases: TGTGCCTGGAGGGCTCGACAGGGGGCGCGCTCTGGAAACACCATATATTTT.

The V gene is TRBV29-1, the J gene TRBJ2-5, with TRBD2 matching over 9 bases. CDR3 length: 12 amino acids. The germline V gene has CDR1 SQVTM and CDR2 ANQGSEA. Trimming cost V 7 bases and J 5 bases; bases outside gene matches: 5. As DNA, the CDR3 is TGCAGCGAGCTAGCGGGGACCGAGACCCAGTACTTC. This translates into CSELAGTETQYF.

This rearrangement joins TRBV4-3 to TRBJ1-2; D possibly corresponds to TRBD1 (5 bases). In germline, CDR1 is LGHNA, CDR2 YSLEER. Trimming pared 0 bases from V and 8 bases from J, leaving 16 bases between. The CDR3 loop spans 15 amino acids. This CDR3 reads CASSQDSNWGRGYTF. DNA of the CDR3: TGCGCCAGCAGCCAAGATTCAAATTGGGGCCGCGGCTACACCTTC.

The gene calls are TRBV30 and TRBJ2-2; TRBD1 agrees at 8 bases. The CDR3 extends over 14 amino acids. V lost 0 bases to trimming and J lost 4 bases; unmatched junction nucleotides: 1. CDR1 is GTSNPN and CDR2 is SVGIG in the germline V gene (reference sequence). In DNA form, the CDR3 reads TGTGCCTGGAGTGTAACAGGGGGCACCGGGGAGCTGTTTTTT. As protein: CAWSVTGGTGELFF.

This CDR3 is CASSRTGTGNTEAFF. The CDR3 DNA is TGTGCCAGCAGCCGGACCGGGACAGGGAACACTGAAGCTTTCTTT. The rearrangement links TRBV4-2 to TRBJ1-1, with 8 positions matching TRBD1. Trimming cost V 4 bases and J 1 base; bases outside gene matches: 5. From germline, CDR1 is LGHNA and CDR2 YNFKEQ. This CDR3 is 15 amino acids long.